This T cell receptor (beta chain) was recorded in a study of regulatory T cells in long-lasting Graves disease. Study outcomes and limitations: Persistent Graves' cases showed lower TCR diversity than newly diagnosed cases.

TCR beta libraries were built with iRepertoire HTBI primers and Arm-PCR of CDR3 regions. As handled by the study authors: Spanning all samples, the identified segments comprised 60 to 70 TRBV and about 15 TRBJ. TCRdb re-analysed the multiplex PCR reads in MiXCR, keeping a single row per CDR3 protein. The authors' filters were not applied to this entry. The data show hundreds of thousands of distinct CDR3 sequences, 15% to 18% seen once. Time point described: newly diagnosed GD, antithyroid drugs for less than 3 months. From PBMCs, RNA was extracted and then used to make the TCR library. In regard to this clonotype: The target antigen is unknown.

The CDR3 has 16 amino acids. Germline V gives CDR1 SGHRS, CDR2 YFSETQ. Trimming removed 0 bases from V and 5 bases from J, with 14 bases in between. Sequences were derived from peripheral blood mononuclear cells (PBMCs), sampled at new diagnosis, from a patient treated with antithyroid drugs. The V and J genes are TRBV5-1 and TRBJ1-4; D unclear. This receptor was obtained from a female donor with Graves disease. This chain's CDR3 is CASSLAANSPNEKLFF. The CDR3 DNA reads TGCGCCAGCAGCTTGGCGGCTAACAGTCCAAATGAAAAACTGTTTTTT.